This T cell receptor beta chain was captured by sequencing in a study of T cell responses to AZD1222 COVID-19 vaccine. A note on this clone: Its antigen is not known.

CDR1 and CDR2 from the germline V gene are SNHLY and FYNNEI. V shed 4 bases and J 0 bases; nucleotides not matched to a gene: 1. The CDR3 sequence is 14 residues long. The data were produced by immunoSEQ multiplex PCR, yet TCRdb's version contains in-frame clones alone and is incomplete. Here the sample spans approximately 17,000 clones, about 80% being singletons. Study-level points and caveats: A mostly white British donor set with more females was recruited, and clonal diversity was possibly underestimated. After the peak T cell response, and only then, were repertoires sampled.

The sample was peripheral blood, taken 28 days after the second AZD1222 dose. This TCR derives from an adult who received the AZD1222 COVID-19 vaccine. This chain joins TRBV2 and TRBJ2-3; 7 bases line up with TRBD1. CDR3 sequence reads: CASSGGQSTDTQYF. The CDR3 coding sequence is TGTGCCAGCAGTGGGGGACAGAGCACAGATACGCAGTATTTT.